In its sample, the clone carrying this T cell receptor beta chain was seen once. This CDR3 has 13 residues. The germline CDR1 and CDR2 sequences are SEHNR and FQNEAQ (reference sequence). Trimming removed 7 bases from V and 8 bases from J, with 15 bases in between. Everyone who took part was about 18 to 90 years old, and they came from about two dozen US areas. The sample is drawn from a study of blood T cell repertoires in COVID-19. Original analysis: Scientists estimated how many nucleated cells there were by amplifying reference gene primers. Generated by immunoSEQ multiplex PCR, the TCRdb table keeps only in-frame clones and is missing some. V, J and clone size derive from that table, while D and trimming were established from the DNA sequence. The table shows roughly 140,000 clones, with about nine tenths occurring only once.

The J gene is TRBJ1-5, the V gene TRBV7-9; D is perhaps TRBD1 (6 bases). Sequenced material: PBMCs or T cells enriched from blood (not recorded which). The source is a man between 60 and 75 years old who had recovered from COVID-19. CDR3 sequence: CASTPGGLKPQHF. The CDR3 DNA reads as TGTGCCAGCACCCCGGGGGGCCTTAAGCCCCAGCATTTT.